The 3 T cell receptor beta chains below come from one sample, sequenced in a study of OX40 agonist ivuxolimab in advanced cancers. TCRdb keeps only in-frame clones here, not all; method: immunoSEQ multiplex PCR. The top ten hold 15% to 19% of the sample, which has about 71,000 clones, around 94% seen once. The material sequenced was CD4+ or CD8+ T cells sorted from blood, taken in a trial of the OX40 agonist ivuxolimab. Receptors were obtained from an adult with an advanced solid tumor such as melanoma, head and neck, liver or kidney cancer.

The CDR3 loop is CASRGSYEQYF. Here the CDR3 DNA reads TGTGCCAGCAGGGGCTCCTACGAGCAGTACTTC. The V call is TRBV6-6, the J call TRBJ2-7; D is unclear. Germline CDR1 is MNHNY and CDR2 is SVGAGI (reference sequence). The ends were cut back, 6 bases at V and 0 bases at J, with 3 bases in the middle. This CDR3 contains 11 residues.

The V call is TRBV28, the J call TRBJ2-7; perhaps TRBD2 as D (5 bases). Trimming removed 3 bases at V and 2 bases at J, with 17 bases between. This CDR3 spans 16 amino acids. CDR1 MDHEN and CDR2 SYDVKM come from the germline V gene. DNA for the CDR3: TGTGCCAGCAGTTTTTTGGCGGGCCCGAAAACCTACGAGCAGTACTTC. It specifies CASSFLAGPKTYEQYF.

This clone was detected only a few times. This chain uses TRBV29-1 with TRBJ1-1, with D hard to call. CDR1 and CDR2 (germline): SQVTM, ANQGSEA. Between the trimmed V and J ends, which lost 4 bases and 11 bases, there was a span of 14 bases. The CDR3 covers 11 residues. CDR3 nucleotide sequence: TGCAGCGTTGTAGGGCCAGAGAATGCTTTCTTT. As protein: CSVVGPENAFF.